This paragraph reports one T cell receptor (beta chain). The assay was immunoSEQ multiplex PCR, and TCRdb's table has in-frame clones only and misses some. Of about 230,000 clones in the sample, just under 90% were seen once. Seattle patients were enrolled while actively infected and followed longitudinally. Per germline, CDR1 KGHSH and CDR2 LQKENI. V was pared by 3 bases and J by 5 bases, with 11 bases between. The CDR3 length is 14 residues. The record originates from a study of blood T cell repertoires in COVID-19. As for the study in general: PBMCs, B-cell-depleted T cells, or T cells were the source of the cDNA or gDNA that made up the material.

The receptor's source is a young man with COVID-19, enrolled during active disease. Material: peripheral blood. The chain has TRBV18 and TRBJ2-1, with D uncertain. In DNA, the CDR3 is TGTGCCAGCTCACCCAGCACTATTGACAATGAGCAGTTCTTC. This sequence encodes CASSPSTIDNEQFF. Filled out from reference TRBV18 and TRBJ2-1, the complete variable domain reads NAGVMQNPRHLVRRRGQEARLRCSPMKGHSHVYWYRQLPEEGLKFMVYLQKENIIDESGMPKERFSAEFPKEGPSILRIQQVVRGDSAAYFCASSPSTIDNEQFFGPGTRLTVL.